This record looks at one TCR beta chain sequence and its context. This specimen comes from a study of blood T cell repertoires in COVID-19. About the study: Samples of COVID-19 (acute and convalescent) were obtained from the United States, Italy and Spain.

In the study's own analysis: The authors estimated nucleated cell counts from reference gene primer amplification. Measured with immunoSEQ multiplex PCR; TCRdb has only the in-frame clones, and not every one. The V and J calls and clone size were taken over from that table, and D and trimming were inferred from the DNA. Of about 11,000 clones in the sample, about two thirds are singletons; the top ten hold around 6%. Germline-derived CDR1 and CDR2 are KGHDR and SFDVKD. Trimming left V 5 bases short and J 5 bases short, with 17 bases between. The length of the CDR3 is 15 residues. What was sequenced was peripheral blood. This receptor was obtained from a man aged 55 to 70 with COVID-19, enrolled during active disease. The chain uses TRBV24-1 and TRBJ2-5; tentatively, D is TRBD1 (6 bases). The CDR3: CATSAGQSRFETQYF. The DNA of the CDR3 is TGTGCCACCAGTGCCGGACAGTCTCGGTTCGAGACCCAGTACTTC.